The subject of this entry is one TCR beta chain. Source study methods: Cell counts per sample came from amplifying reference gene primers. Libraries were prepared by immunoSEQ multiplex PCR; TCRdb keeps only in-frame clonotypes and omits some of them. For V, J and clone size, that table is used; D and trimming come from the DNA. This table has about 64,000 clones, approximately 84% appearing once. The data originate from a study of blood T cell repertoires in COVID-19. Losses at the gene ends were 0 bases for V and 2 bases for J; bases not matched to a gene: 4. The CDR3 totals 16 residues. CDR1 is SGHTA and CDR2 is FQGNSA in the germline V gene.

This chain joins TRBV7-2 and TRBJ2-7; TRBD2 agrees at 10 bases. Sequencing was carried out using peripheral blood. The TCR originated in a man in his fifties with active COVID-19. The CDR3 sequence: CASSLAASGSTYEQYF. For the CDR3, the DNA is TGTGCCAGCAGCTTAGCGGCTAGCGGGAGTACCTACGAGCAGTACTTC.